This T cell receptor (beta chain) was obtained from a study of T cell repertoires in cytomegalovirus infection. As for the study in general: Public TCR beta signatures marked donors with CMV infection and the matching HLA.

TCRdb re-called the reads through MiXCR, storing one row per CDR3 protein. The sample has about 920,000 distinct CDR3 sequences, 30% to 40% seen once. With 6 bases removed from V and 1 base from J, the gap between germline ends came to 11 bases. CDR1 and CDR2 from the germline V gene are MNHNY and SVGAGI (reference sequence). This CDR3 has 14 amino acids. The sample holds a few counts of this clonotype. Its target is unknown. Specimen: cultured CD8+ T cells from PBMCs, collected from culture after CMV antigen stimulation. The rearrangement links TRBV6-6 to TRBJ2-3; D might be TRBD1 or TRBD2, each matching 5 bases. The TCR comes from a human donor in good health (CMV status not recorded). Some clones in this sample may be carry-over from other donors' samples. CDR3 protein: CASRFRGRTDTQYF. The CDR3 DNA is TGTGCCAGCAGGTTTCGGGGACGCACAGATACGCAGTATTTT.